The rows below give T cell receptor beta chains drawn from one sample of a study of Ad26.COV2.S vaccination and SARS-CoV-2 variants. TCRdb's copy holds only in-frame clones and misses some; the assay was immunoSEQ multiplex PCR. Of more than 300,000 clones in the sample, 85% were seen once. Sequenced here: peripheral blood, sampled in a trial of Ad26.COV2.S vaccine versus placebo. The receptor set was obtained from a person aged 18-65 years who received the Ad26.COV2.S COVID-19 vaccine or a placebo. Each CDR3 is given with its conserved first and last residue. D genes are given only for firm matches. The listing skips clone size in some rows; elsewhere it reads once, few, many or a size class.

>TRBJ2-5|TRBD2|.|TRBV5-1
CASSLPLAGGTTQETQYF
TGCGCCAGCAGCTTGCCGCTAGCGGGGGGTACAACCCAAGAGACCCAGTACTTC
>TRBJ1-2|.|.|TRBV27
CASSSLGDTPSHGYTF
TGTGCCAGCAGTTCTTTGGGAGACACGCCGAGCCATGGCTACACCTTC
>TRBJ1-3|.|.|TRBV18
CASSPVPRGTGNTIYF
TGTGCCAGCTCACCCGTTCCGCGAGGTACGGGAAACACCATATATTTT
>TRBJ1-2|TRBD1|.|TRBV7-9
CASSLGGQGNYGYTF
TGTGCCAGCAGCTTAGGGGGACAGGGTAACTATGGCTACACCTTC
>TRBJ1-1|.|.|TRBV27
CASSSRRNTEAFF
TGTGCCAGCAGTTCCCGAAGGAACACTGAAGCTTTCTTT
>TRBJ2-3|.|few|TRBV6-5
CASRTLADTQYF
TGTGCCAGCAGGACACTAGCAGATACGCAGTATTTT
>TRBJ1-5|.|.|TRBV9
CASSVSPSNQPQHF
TGTGCCAGCAGCGTATCCCCTAGCAATCAGCCCCAGCATTTT
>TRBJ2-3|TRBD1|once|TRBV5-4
CASSGGQGDTQYF
TGTGCCAGCAGCGGCGGACAGGGGGATACGCAGTATTTT
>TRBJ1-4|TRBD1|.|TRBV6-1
CASSETGVREKLFF
TGTGCCAGCAGTGAGACAGGGGTTCGGGAAAAACTGTTTTTT
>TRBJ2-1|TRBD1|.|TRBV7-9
CASSVPGTVTGRYGDEQFF
TGTGCCAGCAGCGTCCCCGGGACAGTCACCGGGCGGTATGGAGATGAGCAGTTCTTC
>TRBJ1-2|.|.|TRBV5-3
CARSGGKVSANYGYTF
TGTGCCAGAAGCGGAGGGAAGGTATCGGCTAACTATGGCTACACCTTC
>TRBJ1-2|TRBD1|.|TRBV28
CASTPEDRGYYTF
TGTGCCAGCACCCCCGAGGACAGGGGATACTACACCTTC
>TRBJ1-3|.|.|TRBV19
CASSIKGGGNTIYF
TGTGCCAGTAGTATTAAGGGTGGTGGAAACACCATATATTTT
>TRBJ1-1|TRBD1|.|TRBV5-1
CASSSPRTGNTEAFF
TGCGCCAGCAGCTCCCCCCGGACAGGGAACACTGAAGCTTTCTTT
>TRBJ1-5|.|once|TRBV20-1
CSARGAEISNQPQHF
TGCAGTGCTCGTGGGGCAGAAATTAGCAATCAGCCCCAGCATTTT
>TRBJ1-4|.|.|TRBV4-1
CASSQEPILNEKLFF
TGCGCCAGCAGCCAAGAGCCAATTTTGAATGAAAAACTGTTTTTT
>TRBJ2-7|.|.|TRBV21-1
CASSQRPFSSEQYF
TGTGCCAGCAGCCAGCGGCCCTTCTCTTCCGAGCAGTACTTC
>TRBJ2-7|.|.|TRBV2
CASSAASGFSYEQYF
TGTGCCAGCAGTGCCGCCAGTGGTTTCTCCTACGAGCAGTACTTC
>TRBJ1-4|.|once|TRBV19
CASSTSGGRNEKLFF
TGTGCCAGTAGTACCAGCGGGGGTCGGAATGAAAAACTGTTTTTT
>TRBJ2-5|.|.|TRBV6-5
CASSYSWGDLTQYF
TGTGCCAGCAGTTACTCCTGGGGGGATCTGACCCAGTACTTC
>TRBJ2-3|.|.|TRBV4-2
CASSQASASTDTQYF
TGTGCCAGCAGCCAAGCTAGCGCGAGCACAGATACGCAGTATTTT
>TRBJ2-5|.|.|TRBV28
CASSFSSPETQYF
TGTGCCAGCAGTTTTTCGTCCCCAGAGACCCAGTACTTC
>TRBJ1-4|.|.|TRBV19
CASSPGDQEKLFF
TGTGCCAGTAGTCCGGGTGATCAAGAAAAACTGTTTTTT
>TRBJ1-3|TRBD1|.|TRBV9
CASSLRGAGGRNTIYF
TGTGCCAGCAGCTTAAGGGGGGCAGGGGGCAGAAACACCATATATTTT
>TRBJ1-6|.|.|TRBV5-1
CASSSPGSNSPLHF
TGCGCCAGCAGCAGCCCAGGGTCCAATTCACCCCTCCACTTT
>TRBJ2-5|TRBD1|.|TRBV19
CASSQPGQGSETQYF
TGTGCCAGTAGTCAGCCGGGACAGGGATCAGAGACCCAGTACTTC
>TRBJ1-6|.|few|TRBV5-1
CASSGGRPPLHF
TGCGCCAGCAGCGGGGGACGGCCACCCCTCCACTTT
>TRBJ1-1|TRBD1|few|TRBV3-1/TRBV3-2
CASSLTGLGTEAFF
TGTGCCAGCAGCCTGACAGGGTTGGGCACTGAAGCTTTCTTT
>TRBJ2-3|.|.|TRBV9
CASSTLRTGRGADTQYF
TGTGCCAGCAGCACCCTAAGGACAGGGAGGGGCGCAGATACGCAGTATTTT
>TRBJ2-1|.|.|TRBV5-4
CASSFGTVQFF
TGTGCCAGCAGCTTTGGAACGGTGCAGTTCTTC
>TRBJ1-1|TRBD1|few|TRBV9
CASSVVGGGGTEAFF
TGTGCCAGCAGCGTAGTTGGAGGGGGCGGGACTGAAGCTTTCTTT
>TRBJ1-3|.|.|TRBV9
CASSVGGVYSGNTIYF
TGTGCCAGCAGCGTAGGTGGGGTATACTCTGGAAACACCATATATTTT
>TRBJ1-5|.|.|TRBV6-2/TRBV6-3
CASGRQAYQPQHF
TGTGCCAGCGGCCGACAGGCTTATCAGCCCCAGCATTTT